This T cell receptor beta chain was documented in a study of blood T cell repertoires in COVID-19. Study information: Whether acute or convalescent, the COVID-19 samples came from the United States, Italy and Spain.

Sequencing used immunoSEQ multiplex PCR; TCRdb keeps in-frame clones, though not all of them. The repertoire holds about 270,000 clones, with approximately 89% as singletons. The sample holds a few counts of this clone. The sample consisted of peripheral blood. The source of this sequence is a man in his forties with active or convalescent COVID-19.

The CDR3 region is CASSNIWNRLSNSPLHF. DNA for the CDR3: TGTGCCAGCAGCAATATTTGGAACAGATTAAGTAATTCACCCCTCCACTTT. The chain carries TRBV21-1 and TRBJ1-6; TRBD1 is the table's D call and was not checked against the DNA. TRBV21-1 corresponds to a pseudogene. The CDR3 sequence is 17 residues long.